A selection of T cell receptor beta chains follows, all from one sample in a study of tumor-infiltrating lymphocytes in primary liver carcinoma. TCRdb used MiXCR to reprocess the multiplex PCR reads, holding one entry per CDR3 protein. The data contain more than 95,000 distinct CDR3 sequences, roughly 85% of them singletons. What was sequenced was liver tumor tissue from sampling region 3. The receptors were sampled from a man aged 35-49 years with primary liver carcinoma and hepatitis B virus infection. Both conserved end residues are part of each CDR3. D genes are given only for firm matches. Not every row has a clone size; where given, it reads once, few, many or a size class.

V,size,D,J,DNA,CDR3
TRBV6-1,.,TRBD1,TRBJ1-5,TGTGCCAGCAGGGCAATGAGGGGGCGCATTCAGCCCCAGCACTTT,CASRAMRGRIQPQHF
TRBV7-7,.,.,TRBJ2-4,TGTGCTAGCAGCTTAGGTCCCAGGGAGACAAAAAACATTCAGTACTTC,CASSLGPRETKNIQYF
TRBV5-4,.,.,TRBJ2-7,TGTGCCAGCAGACCCCGACTGGGCGAGCAGTACTTC,CASRPRLGEQYF
TRBV6-1,.,TRBD2,TRBJ2-1,TGTGCCAGCAGAGAACTAGCGGGTATGAATGAGCAGTCCTTC,CASRELAGMNEQSF
TRBV4-1,.,.,TRBJ2-7,TGCGCCAGCAACCATGTCGGGCCCAACTCCTACGAGCAATACTTC,CASNHVGPNSYEQYF
TRBV11-2,.,.,TRBJ2-3,TGTGCCAGCAGCTTAGATTCTCTGGGAACAGATTCGCTGTCTTTT,CASSLDSLGTDSLSF
TRBV11-1,hyperexpanded,TRBD2,TRBJ2-4,TGTGCCAGCAGCTTTCCCGGGACTAGCGGGACCAAAAACATTCAGTACTTC,CASSFPGTSGTKNIQYF
TRBV7-8,.,.,TRBJ2-1,TGTGCCAGCAGTGCCAAGGGGGCGGGAGTATCGAATGAGCAGTTCTTC,CASSAKGAGVSNEQFF
TRBV29-1,.,TRBD2,TRBJ2-3,TGCAGCGTTGGCGGGACTAGCGGGAGAGGGGATACGCAGTACTTT,CSVGGTSGRGDTQYF
TRBV29-1,.,.,TRBJ1-1,TGTAGCGTTGCCCCAGGATGGGCAATAAACACTGAAGCTTTCTTT,CSVAPGWAINTEAFF
TRBV12-3/TRBV12-4,few,.,TRBJ2-1,TGTGCCAGCAGTCCACCCGGTACAGACCCTTACAATGAGCAGTTCTTC,CASSPPGTDPYNEQFF
TRBV25-1,.,TRBD1,TRBJ2-1,TGTGCCAGCATTGTACAGGGGTCCCCCTACAAAGAGCAGTTCTTC,CASIVQGSPYKEQFF
TRBV11-2,once,TRBD2,TRBJ2-3,TGTGCCATCAGCTTAGATTCGGGGGAGACTAGCACAGATATGCAGTATTTT,CAISLDSGETSTDMQYF
TRBV11-2,.,TRBD1,TRBJ2-6,TGTGCCAGCAGCTTTGACAGGGCTAGGGCCAACGTCCTGACCTTC,CASSFDRARANVLTF
TRBV5-6,.,.,TRBJ1-2,TGTACCAGCACCCCCAACGGGGTAGGGGGCTACACCTTC,CTSTPNGVGGYTF
TRBV2,many,.,TRBJ2-1,TGTGCCAGCAGTTCGGGCCCTCGCCTTGAGCAGTTCTTC,CASSSGPRLEQFF
TRBV6-2/TRBV6-3,once,.,TRBJ2-5,TGTGCCAGCAGTTGCACGGGAACTGGCGAGACCCAGTACTTC,CASSCTGTGETQYF
TRBV6-1,.,.,TRBJ2-7,TGTGCCAGCAGTCCAGAGAGGGAATACTACGAGCAGAACTTC,CASSPEREYYEQNF
TRBV11-2,few,TRBD2,TRBJ2-3,TGTGCCAGCAGCCGACCGCCGAGACTAGCGGGTGAGAGGACAGATACACAGTATTTT,CASSRPPRLAGERTDTQYF
TRBV6-5,.,.,TRBJ2-2,TGTGCCAGCAGTCCTTCGACAGGAGACACCAGGGAGCTGTTTTTT,CASSPSTGDTRELFF
TRBV6-1,many,TRBD1,TRBJ1-1,TGTGCCAGCAGGATGGGACAGGGAGGCATGAACACTGAAGCTTTCTTT,CASRMGQGGMNTEAFF
TRBV6-5,.,.,TRBJ1-1,TGTGCCAGCAGCCTAAACGCCGGGCCTAAGGTGAGGACTGAAGCTTTCTTT,CASSLNAGPKVRTEAFF
TRBV5-4,once,.,TRBJ1-6,TGTGCGAGCATCTACGGGACACAGAATTCACCCCTCCACTTT,CASIYGTQNSPLHF
TRBV29-1,.,.,TRBJ1-2,TGCAGCGTTCGGTACACATGGGATTACGGCTACACCTTC,CSVRYTWDYGYTF
TRBV12-3/TRBV12-4,.,.,TRBJ2-3,TGTGCCAGTAGCCTGGGGGGCGTCAGTGCGCAGTATTTT,CASSLGGVSAQYF
TRBV12-3/TRBV12-4,.,TRBD1,TRBJ2-1,TGTACCAGCTCCGGGACAGGGGTGGTTTATGTGCAGTCCTTC,CTSSGTGVVYVQSF
TRBV6-6,medium-sized,.,TRBJ2-5,TGTGCCAGCAGTTACTCTGGGGACTTGGGGACCCAGTACTTC,CASSYSGDLGTQYF
TRBV14,.,.,TRBJ1-2,TGTGCCAGGAGCCAAGTTAACCCCCCGTGGGAAAATGACTACACCTTC,CARSQVNPPWENDYTF
TRBV12-3/TRBV12-4,.,TRBD2,TRBJ2-3,TGTGCCAGCAGTCCAAAAATGACTAGCGGGAGTGTATCAGATATGCAGTATTTT,CASSPKMTSGSVSDMQYF
TRBV4-2,.,TRBD2,TRBJ2-7,TGTGCCAGCAGCCAAGATAGCGGGAGTGACTATGAGCAGTACTTC,CASSQDSGSDYEQYF